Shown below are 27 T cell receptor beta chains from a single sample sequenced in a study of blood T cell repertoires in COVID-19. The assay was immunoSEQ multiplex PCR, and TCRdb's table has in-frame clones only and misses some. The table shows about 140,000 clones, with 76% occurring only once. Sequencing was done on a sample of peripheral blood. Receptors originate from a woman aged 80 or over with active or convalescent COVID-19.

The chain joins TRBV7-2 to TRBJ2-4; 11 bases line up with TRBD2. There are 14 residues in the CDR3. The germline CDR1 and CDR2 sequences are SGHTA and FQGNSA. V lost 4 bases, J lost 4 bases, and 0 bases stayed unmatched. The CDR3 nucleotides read TGTGCCAGCAGCTCTAGCGGGGGGAAAAACATTCAGTACTTC. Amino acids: CASSSSGGKNIQYF.

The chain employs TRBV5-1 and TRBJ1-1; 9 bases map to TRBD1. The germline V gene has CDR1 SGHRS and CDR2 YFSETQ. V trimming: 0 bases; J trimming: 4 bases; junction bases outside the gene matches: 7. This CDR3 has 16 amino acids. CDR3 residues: CASSLEGTGKSTEAFF. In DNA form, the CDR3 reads TGCGCCAGCAGCTTGGAGGGGACAGGGAAGAGCACTGAAGCTTTCTTT. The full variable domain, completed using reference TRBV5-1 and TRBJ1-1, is KAGVTQTPRYLIKTRGQQVTLSCSPISGHRSVSWYQQTPGQGLQFLFEYFSETQRNKGNFPGRFSGRQFSNSRSEMNVSTLELGDSALYLCASSLEGTGKSTEAFFGQGTRLTVV.

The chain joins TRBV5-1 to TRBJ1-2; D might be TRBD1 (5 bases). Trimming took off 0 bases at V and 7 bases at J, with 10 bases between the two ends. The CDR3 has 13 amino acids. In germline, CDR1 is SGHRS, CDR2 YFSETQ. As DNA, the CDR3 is TGCGCCAGCAGCTTGGACGGGACTGGTGGCTACACCTTC. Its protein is CASSLDGTGGYTF.

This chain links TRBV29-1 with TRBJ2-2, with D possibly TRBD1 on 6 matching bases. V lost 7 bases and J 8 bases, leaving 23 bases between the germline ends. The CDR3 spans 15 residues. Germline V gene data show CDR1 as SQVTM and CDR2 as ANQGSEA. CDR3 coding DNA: TGCAGCGCCAACCTCGGACAGCTACAAGGGGGGGAGCTGTTTTTT. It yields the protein CSANLGQLQGGELFF.

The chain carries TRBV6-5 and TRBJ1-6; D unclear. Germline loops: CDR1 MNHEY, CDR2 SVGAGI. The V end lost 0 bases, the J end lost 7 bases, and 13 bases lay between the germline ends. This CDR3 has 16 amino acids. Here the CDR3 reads CASSYSEVGGNSPLHF. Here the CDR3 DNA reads TGTGCCAGCAGTTACTCAGAAGTGGGCGGGAATTCACCCCTCCACTTT.

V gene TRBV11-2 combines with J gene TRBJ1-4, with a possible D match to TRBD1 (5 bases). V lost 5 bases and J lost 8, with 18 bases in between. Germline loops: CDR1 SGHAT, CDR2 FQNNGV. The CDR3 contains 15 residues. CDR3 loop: CASSQGATDTEKLFF. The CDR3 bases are TGTGCCAGCAGCCAAGGGGCGACAGATACGGAAAAACTGTTTTTT.

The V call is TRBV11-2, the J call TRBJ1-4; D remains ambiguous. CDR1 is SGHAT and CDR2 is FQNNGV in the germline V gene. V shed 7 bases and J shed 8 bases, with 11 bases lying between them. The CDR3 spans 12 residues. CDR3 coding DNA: TGTGCCAGCAACGCCCCTCGGGAAAAACTGTTTTTT. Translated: CASNAPREKLFF.

CDR3 sequence (DNA): TGTGCCAGCAGTGAGCGGGGAAGTACCGCGGGACCCTCCGCCGAGCAGTACTTC. Amino acids: CASSERGSTAGPSAEQYF. V gene TRBV6-1 combines with J gene TRBJ2-7; weak D call: TRBD2 (6 bases). Germline lookup yields CDR1 MNHNS and CDR2 SASEGT. With 3 bases removed from V and 6 bases from J, the gap between germline ends came to 27 bases. The CDR3 is 18 residues long.

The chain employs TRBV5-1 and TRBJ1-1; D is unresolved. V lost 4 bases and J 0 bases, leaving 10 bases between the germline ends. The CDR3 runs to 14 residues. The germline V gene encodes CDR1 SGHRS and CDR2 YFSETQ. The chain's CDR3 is CASSRDGVNTEAFF. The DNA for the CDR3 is TGCGCCAGCAGCCGAGACGGAGTGAACACTGAAGCTTTCTTT.

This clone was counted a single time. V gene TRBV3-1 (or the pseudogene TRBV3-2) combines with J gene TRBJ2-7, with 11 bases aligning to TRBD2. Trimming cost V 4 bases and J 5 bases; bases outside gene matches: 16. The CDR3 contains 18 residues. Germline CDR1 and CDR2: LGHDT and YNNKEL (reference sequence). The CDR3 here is CASSLSLWGSGGENEQYF. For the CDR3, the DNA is TGTGCCAGCAGCCTCTCCCTTTGGGGTAGCGGGGGGGAGAACGAGCAGTACTTC.

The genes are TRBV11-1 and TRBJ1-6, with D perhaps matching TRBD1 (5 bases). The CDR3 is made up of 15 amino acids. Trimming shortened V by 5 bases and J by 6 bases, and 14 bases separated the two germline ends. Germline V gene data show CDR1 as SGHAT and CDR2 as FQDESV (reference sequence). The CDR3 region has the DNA TGTGCCAGCAGCCCTACAGGAAGGTCTAATTCACCCCTCCACTTT. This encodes CASSPTGRSNSPLHF.

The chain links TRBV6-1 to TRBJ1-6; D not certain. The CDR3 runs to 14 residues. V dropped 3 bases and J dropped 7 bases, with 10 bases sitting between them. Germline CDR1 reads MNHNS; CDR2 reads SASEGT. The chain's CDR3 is CASSDRTGNSPLHF. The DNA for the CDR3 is TGTGCCAGCAGTGACAGGACGGGGAATTCACCCCTCCACTTT.

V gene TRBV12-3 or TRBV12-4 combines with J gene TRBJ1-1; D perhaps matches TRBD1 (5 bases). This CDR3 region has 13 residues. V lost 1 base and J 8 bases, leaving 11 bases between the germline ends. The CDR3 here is CASSLDIAGEAFF. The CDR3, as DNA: TGTGCCAGCAGTTTAGATATAGCAGGGGAAGCTTTCTTT.

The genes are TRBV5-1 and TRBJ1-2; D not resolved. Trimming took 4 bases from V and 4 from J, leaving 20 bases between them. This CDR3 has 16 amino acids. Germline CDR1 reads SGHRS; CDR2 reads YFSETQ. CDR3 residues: CASSQRERAGGYGYTF. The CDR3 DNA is TGCGCCAGCAGCCAGCGGGAGCGGGCGGGAGGCTATGGCTACACCTTC.

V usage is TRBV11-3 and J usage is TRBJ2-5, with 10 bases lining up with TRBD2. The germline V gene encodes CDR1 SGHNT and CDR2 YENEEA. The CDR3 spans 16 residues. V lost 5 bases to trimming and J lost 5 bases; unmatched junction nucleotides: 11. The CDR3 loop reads CASSLSIAGGRETQYF. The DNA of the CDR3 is TGTGCCAGCAGCCTCTCCATAGCGGGGGGAAGGGAGACCCAGTACTTC.

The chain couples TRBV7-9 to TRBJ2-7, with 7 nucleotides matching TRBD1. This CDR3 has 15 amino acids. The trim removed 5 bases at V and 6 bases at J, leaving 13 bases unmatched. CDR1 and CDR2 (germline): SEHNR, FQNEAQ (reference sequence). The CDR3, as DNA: TGTGCCAGCAGCATCCGGGTCCAGGGGGTCGGCGAGCAGTACTTC. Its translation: CASSIRVQGVGEQYF.

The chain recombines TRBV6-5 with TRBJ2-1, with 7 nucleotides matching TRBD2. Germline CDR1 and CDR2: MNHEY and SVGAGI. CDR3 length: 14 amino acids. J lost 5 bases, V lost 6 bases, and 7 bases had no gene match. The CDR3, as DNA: TGTGCCAGCAGATACCCGGGGGGAAACAATGAGCAGTTCTTC. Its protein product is CASRYPGGNNEQFF.

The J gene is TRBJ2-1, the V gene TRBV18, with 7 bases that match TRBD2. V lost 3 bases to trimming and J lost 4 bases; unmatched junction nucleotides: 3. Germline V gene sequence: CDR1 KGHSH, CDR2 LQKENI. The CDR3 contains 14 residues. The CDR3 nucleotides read TGTGCCAGCTCACCTCCCGGGGGGTACAATGAGCAGTTCTTC. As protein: CASSPPGGYNEQFF.

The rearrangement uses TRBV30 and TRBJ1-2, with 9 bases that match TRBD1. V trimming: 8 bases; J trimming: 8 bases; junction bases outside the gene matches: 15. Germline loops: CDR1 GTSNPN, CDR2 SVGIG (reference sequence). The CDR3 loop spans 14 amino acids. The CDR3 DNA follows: TGTGCCCGAGAACAGGGGGCGGTTGCACAAGGCTACACCTTC. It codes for CAREQGAVAQGYTF.

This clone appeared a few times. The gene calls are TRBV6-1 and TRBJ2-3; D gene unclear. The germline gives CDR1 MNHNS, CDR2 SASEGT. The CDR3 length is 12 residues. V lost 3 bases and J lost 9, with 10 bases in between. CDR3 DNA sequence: TGTGCCAGCAGTGACGCGATGCCGACGCAGTATTTT. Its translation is CASSDAMPTQYF.

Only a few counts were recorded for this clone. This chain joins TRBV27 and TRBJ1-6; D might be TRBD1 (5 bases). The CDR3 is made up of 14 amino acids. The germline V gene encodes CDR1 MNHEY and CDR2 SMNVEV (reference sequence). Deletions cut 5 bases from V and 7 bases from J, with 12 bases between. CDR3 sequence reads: CASSPQGGNSPLHF. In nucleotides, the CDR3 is TGTGCCAGCAGTCCTCAGGGTGGCAATTCACCCCTCCACTTT.

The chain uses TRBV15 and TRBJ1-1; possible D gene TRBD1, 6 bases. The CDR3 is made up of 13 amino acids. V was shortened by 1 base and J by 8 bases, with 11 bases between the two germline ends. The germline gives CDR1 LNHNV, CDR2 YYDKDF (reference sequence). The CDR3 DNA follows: TGTGCCACCAGCAGAGGGGGGCGGAGCGAAGCTTTCTTT. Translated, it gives CATSRGGRSEAFF.

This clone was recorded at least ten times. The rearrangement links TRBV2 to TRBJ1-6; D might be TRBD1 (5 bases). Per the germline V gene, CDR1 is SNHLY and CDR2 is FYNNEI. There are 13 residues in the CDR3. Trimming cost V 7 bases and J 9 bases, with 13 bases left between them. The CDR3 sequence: CASNQGRLSPLHF. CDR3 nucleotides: TGTGCCAGCAACCAGGGCCGTCTTTCACCCCTCCACTTT.

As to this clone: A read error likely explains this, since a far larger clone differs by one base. The CDR3, as DNA: TGTGCCAGCAGCGTAGGGCCCGGGGACAATCAGCTCCAGCATTTT. It yields the protein CASSVGPGDNQLQHF. J is TRBJ1-5 and V is TRBV9; D may be TRBD1 (6 bases). This CDR3 has 15 residues. CDR1 and CDR2 (germline): SGDLS, YYNGEE.

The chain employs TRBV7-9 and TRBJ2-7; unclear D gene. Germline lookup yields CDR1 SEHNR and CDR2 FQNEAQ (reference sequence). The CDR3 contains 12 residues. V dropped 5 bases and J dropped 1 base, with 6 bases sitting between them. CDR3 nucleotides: TGTGCCAGCAGCCGGTCGTCCTACGAGCAGTACTTC. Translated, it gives CASSRSSYEQYF.

The DNA for the CDR3 is TGTGCCAGCAGCCCTTGGACAGTTGGGACTGAAGCTTTCTTT. This codes for CASSPWTVGTEAFF. This sequence joins TRBV7-9 and TRBJ1-1; TRBD1 might be the D (6 bases). CDR1 is SEHNR and CDR2 is FQNEAQ in the germline V gene (reference sequence). The CDR3 covers 14 residues. V shed 5 bases and J shed 5 bases, with 15 bases lying between them. Full variable domain (outside the CDR3, taken from reference TRBV7-9 and TRBJ1-1): DTGVSQNPRHKITKRGQNVTFRCDPISEHNRLYWYRQTLGQGPEFLTYFQNEAQLEKSRLLSDRFSAERPKGSFSTLEIQRTEQGDSAMYLCASSPWTVGTEAFFGQGTRLTVV.

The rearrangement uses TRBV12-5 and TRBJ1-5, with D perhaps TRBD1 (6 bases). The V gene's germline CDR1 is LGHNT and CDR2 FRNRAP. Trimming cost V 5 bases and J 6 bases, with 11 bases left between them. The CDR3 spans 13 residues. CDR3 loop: CASGQGGGQPQHF. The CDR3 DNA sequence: TGTGCTAGTGGTCAAGGGGGTGGTCAGCCCCAGCATTTT.